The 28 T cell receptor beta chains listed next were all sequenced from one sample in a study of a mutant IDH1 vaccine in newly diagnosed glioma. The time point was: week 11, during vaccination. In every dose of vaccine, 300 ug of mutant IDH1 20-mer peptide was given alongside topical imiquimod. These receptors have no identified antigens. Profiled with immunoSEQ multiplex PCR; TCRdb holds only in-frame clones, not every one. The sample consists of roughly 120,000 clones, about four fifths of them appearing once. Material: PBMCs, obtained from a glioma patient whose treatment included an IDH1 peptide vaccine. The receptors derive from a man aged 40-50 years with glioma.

The CDR3 spells CASSIDLSSSGSSYNEQFF. In nucleotides, the CDR3 is TGTGCCAGTAGTATAGATCTATCCTCTAGCGGGAGCTCCTACAATGAGCAGTTCTTC. The chain links TRBV19 to TRBJ2-1; TRBD2 matches 10 bases. Germline lookup yields CDR1 LNHDA and CDR2 SQIVND (reference sequence). The junction had 8 bases not matched to a gene; V was cut back by 0 bases and J by 0 bases. There are 19 residues in the CDR3.

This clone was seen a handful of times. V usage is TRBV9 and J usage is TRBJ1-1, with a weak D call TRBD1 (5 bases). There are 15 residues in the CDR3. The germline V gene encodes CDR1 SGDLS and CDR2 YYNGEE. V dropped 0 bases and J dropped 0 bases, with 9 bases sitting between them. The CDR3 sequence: CASSVVAGMNTEAFF. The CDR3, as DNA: TGTGCCAGCAGCGTAGTGGCAGGGATGAACACTGAAGCTTTCTTT.

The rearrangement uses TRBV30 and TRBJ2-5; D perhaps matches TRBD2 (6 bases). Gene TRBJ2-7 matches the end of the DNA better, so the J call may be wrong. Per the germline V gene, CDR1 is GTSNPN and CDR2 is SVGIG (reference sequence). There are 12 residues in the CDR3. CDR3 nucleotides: TGTGCCTGGACCCCGGGGGTGGGCGAGCAGTACTTC. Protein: CAWTPGVGEQYF.

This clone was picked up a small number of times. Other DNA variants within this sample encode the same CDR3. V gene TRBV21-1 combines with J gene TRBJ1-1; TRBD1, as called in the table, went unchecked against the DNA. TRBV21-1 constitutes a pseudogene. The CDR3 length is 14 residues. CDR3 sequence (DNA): TGTGCCAGCAGCAAAGGGGCAGGGAACACTGAAGCTTTCTTT. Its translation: CASSKGAGNTEAFF.

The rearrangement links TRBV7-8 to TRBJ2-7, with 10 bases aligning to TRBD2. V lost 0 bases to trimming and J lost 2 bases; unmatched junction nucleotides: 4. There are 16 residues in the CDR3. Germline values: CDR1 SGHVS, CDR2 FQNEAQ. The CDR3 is CASSLARLAGAYEQYF. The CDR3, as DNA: TGTGCCAGCAGCTTAGCGCGCCTAGCGGGAGCCTACGAGCAGTACTTC.

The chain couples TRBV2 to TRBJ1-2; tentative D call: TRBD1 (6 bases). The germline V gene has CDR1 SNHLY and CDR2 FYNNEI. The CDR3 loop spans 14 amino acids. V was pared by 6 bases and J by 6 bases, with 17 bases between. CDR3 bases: TGTGCCAGCAGCGTCGGGGGGGGCGCAGATGGCTACACCTTC. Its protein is CASSVGGGADGYTF. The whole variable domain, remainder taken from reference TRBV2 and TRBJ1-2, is EPEVTQTPSHQVTQMGQEVILRCVPISNHLYFYWYRQILGQKVEFLVSFYNNEISEKSEIFDDQFSVERPDGSNFTLKIRSTKLEDSAMYFCASSVGGGADGYTFGSGTRLTVV.

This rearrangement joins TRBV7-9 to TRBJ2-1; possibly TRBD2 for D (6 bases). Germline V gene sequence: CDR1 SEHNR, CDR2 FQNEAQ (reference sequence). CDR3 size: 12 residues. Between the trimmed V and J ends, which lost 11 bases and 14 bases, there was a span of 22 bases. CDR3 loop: CAAKKGGSSEFF. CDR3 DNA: TGTGCCGCCAAGAAAGGAGGGTCGTCGGAGTTCTTC.

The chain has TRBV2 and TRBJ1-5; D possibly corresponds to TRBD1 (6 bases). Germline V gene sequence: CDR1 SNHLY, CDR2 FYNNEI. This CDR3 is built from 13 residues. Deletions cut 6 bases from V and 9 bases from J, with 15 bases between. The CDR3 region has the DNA TGTGCCAGCAGCCCACAGGGTTTACGGCCCCAGCATTTT. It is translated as CASSPQGLRPQHF.

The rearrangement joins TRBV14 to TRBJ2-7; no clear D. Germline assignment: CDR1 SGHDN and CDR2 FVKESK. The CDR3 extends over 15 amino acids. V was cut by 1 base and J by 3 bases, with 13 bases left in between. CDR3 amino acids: CASSQGSRTVYEQYF. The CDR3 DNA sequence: TGTGCCAGCAGCCAAGGTTCTAGGACGGTCTACGAGCAGTACTTC.

CDR3 nucleotides: TGTGCCAGCTCACCACAGCCGGACCCCGGGGAGCTGTTTTTT. Its protein product is CASSPQPDPGELFF. V gene TRBV18 combines with J gene TRBJ2-2; no definite D call. Trimming shortened V by 1 base and J by 6 bases, and 9 bases separated the two germline ends. The CDR3 length is 14 residues. From germline, CDR1 is KGHSH and CDR2 LQKENI.

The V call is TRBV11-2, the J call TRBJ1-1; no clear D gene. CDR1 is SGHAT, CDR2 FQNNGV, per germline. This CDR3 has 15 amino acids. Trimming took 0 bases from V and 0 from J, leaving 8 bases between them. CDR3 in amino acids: CASSLEGLLNTEAFF. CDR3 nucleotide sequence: TGTGCCAGCAGCTTAGAAGGGTTATTGAACACTGAAGCTTTCTTT.

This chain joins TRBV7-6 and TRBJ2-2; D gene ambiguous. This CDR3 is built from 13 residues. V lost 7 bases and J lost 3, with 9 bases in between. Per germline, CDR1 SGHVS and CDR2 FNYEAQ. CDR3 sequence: CASNGWDTGELFF. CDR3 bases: TGTGCCAGCAATGGTTGGGACACCGGGGAGCTGTTTTTT.

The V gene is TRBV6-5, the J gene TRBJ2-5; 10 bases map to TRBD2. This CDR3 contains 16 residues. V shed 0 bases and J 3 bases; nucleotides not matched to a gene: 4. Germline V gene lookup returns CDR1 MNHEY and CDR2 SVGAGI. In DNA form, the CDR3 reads TGTGCCAGCAGTTACTCCGGGACTAGCGCAAAAGAGACCCAGTACTTC. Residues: CASSYSGTSAKETQYF.

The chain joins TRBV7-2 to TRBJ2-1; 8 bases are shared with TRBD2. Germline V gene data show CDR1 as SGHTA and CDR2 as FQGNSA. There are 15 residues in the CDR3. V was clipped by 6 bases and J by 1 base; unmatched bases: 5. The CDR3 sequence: CASSFIAGSYNEQFF. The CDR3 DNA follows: TGTGCCAGCAGTTTTATAGCGGGGTCCTACAATGAGCAGTTCTTC.

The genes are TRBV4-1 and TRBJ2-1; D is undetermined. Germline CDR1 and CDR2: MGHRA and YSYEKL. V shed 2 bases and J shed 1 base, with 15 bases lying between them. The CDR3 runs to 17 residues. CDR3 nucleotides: TGCGCCAGCAGCCAAAGGGCGGTCATTCGGTCCTACAATGAGCAGTTCTTC. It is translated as CASSQRAVIRSYNEQFF.

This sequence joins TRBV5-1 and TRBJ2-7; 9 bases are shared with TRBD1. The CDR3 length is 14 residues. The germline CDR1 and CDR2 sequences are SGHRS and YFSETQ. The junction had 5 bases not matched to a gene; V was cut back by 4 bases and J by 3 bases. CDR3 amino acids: CASSARQGGYEQYF. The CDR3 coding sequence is TGCGCCAGCAGCGCTAGACAGGGGGGCTACGAGCAGTACTTC.

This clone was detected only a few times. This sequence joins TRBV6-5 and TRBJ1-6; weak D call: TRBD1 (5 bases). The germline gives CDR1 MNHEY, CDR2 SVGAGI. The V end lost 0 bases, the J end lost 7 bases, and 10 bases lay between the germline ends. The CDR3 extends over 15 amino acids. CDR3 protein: CASSYSWGLNSPLHF. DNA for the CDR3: TGTGCCAGCAGTTACTCATGGGGACTGAATTCACCCCTCCACTTT.

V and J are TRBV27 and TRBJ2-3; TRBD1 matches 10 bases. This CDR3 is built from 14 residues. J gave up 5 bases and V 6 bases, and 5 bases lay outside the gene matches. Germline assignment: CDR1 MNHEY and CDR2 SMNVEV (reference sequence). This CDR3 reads CASSVTGGGDTQYF. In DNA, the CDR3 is TGTGCCAGCAGCGTGACAGGGGGCGGAGATACGCAGTATTTT.

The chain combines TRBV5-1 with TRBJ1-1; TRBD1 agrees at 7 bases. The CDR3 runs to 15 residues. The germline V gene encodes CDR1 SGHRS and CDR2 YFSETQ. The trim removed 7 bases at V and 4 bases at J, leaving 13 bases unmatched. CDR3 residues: CASSRSGQEGTEAFF. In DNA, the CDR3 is TGCGCCAGCTCCAGATCTGGACAGGAGGGCACTGAAGCTTTCTTT.

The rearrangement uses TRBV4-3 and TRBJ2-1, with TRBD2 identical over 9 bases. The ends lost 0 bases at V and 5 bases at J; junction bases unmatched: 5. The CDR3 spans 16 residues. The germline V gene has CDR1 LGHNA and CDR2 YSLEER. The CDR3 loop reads CASSQDPSGGNNEQFF. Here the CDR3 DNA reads TGCGCCAGCAGCCAAGATCCCAGCGGGGGGAACAATGAGCAGTTCTTC.

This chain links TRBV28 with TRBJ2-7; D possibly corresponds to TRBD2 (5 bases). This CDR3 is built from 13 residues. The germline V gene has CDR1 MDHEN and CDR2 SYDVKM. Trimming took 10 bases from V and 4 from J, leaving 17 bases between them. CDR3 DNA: TGTGCCACCCTGGGAGCACCGAGTTACGAGCAGTACTTC. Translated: CATLGAPSYEQYF.

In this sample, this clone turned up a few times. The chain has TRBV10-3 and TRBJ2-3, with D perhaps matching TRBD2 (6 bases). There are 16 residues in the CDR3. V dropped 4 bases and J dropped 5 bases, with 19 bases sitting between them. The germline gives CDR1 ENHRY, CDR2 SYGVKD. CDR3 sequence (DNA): TGTGCCATCAGTGCCCCTCTAGCGCGGGGAGGAGATACGCAGTATTTT. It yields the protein CAISAPLARGGDTQYF.

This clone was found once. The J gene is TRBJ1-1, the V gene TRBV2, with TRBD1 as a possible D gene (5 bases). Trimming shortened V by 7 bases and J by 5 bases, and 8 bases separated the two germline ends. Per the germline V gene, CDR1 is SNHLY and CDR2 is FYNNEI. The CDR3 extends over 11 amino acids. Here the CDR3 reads CASTRETEAFF. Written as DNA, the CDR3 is TGTGCCAGCACCAGGGAAACTGAAGCTTTCTTT.

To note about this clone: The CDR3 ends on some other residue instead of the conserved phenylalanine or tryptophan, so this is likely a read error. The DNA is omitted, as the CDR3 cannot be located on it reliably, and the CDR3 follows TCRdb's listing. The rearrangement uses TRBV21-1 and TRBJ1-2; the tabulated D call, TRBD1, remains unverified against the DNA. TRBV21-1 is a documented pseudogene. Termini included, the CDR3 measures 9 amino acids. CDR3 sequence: CASSHQCLL.

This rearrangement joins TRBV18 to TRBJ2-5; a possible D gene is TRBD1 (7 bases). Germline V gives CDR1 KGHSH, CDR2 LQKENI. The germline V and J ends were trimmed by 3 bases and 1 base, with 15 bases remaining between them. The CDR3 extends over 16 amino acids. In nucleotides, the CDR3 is TGTGCCAGCTCACCTCTGCGCGGGACAGCCCAAGAGACCCAGTACTTC. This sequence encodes CASSPLRGTAQETQYF.

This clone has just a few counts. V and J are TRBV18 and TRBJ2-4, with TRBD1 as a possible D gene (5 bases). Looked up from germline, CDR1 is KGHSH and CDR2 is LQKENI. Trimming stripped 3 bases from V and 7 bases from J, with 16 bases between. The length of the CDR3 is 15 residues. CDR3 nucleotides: TGTGCCAGCTCACCCGTTCAGGGCTCGTCGAACATTCAGTACTTC. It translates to CASSPVQGSSNIQYF.

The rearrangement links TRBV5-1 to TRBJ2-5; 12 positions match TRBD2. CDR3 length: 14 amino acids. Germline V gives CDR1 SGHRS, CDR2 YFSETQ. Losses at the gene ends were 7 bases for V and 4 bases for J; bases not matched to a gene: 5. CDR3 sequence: CASDLAGGSETQYF. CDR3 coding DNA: TGCGCCAGCGATCTAGCGGGAGGGTCAGAGACCCAGTACTTC.

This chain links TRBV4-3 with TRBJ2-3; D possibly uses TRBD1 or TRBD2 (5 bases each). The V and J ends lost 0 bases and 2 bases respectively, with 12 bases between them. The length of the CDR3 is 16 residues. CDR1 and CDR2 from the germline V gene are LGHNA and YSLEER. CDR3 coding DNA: TGCGCCAGCAGCCAAGACCGGGACCCTTACACAGATACGCAGTATTTT. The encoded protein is CASSQDRDPYTDTQYF.